This T cell receptor (beta chain) was sequenced during a study of blood T cell repertoires in COVID-19. About the research overall: Acute-phase and convalescent COVID-19 samples originated in the United States, Italy and Spain. PBMCs, B-cell-depleted T cells, or T cells were the source of the cDNA or gDNA that made up the material.

The authors' processing: Reference gene primer amplification in the assay estimated nucleated cell counts. Generated by immunoSEQ multiplex PCR, the TCRdb table keeps only in-frame clones and is missing some. V and J calls plus clone size are reproduced from that table; the DNA served to infer D and trimming. This table holds 130,000 to 150,000 clones, roughly 86% found once. Germline assignment: CDR1 LNHDA and CDR2 SQIVND (reference sequence). V lost 7 bases, J lost 7 bases, and 16 bases stayed unmatched. The CDR3 sequence is 15 residues long. The TCR was taken from a human donor in a cohort sampled during active COVID-19. The chain employs TRBV19 and TRBJ2-7, with 7 bases fitting TRBD2. The sample taken for sequencing was peripheral blood. The CDR3 is CASKRSGTEVEEQYF. CDR3 sequence (DNA): TGTGCCAGTAAAAGGAGCGGGACGGAGGTAGAGGAGCAGTACTTC.